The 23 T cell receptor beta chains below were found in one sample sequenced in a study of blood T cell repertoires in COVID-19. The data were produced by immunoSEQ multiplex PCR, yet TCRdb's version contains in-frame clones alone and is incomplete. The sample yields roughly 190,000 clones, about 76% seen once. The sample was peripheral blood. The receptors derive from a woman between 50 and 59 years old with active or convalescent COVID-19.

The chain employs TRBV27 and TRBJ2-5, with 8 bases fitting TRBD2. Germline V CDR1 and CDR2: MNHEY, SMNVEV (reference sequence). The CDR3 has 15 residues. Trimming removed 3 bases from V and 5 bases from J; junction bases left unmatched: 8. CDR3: CASSLGTRGFETQYF. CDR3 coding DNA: TGTGCCAGCAGTTTGGGGACTAGAGGATTTGAGACCCAGTACTTC.

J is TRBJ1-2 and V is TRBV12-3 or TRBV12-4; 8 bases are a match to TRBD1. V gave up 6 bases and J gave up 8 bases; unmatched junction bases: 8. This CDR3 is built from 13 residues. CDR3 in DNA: TGTGCCAGCAGCCTCCAGGGGGCGCGAGGCTACACCTTC. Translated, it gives CASSLQGARGYTF.

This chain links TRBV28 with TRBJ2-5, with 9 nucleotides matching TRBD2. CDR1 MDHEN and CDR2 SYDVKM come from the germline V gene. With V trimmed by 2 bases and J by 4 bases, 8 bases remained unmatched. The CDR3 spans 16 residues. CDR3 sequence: CASSLGRGGRLETQYF. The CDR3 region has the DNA TGTGCCAGCAGTTTAGGGCGGGGGGGGAGATTAGAGACCCAGTACTTC.

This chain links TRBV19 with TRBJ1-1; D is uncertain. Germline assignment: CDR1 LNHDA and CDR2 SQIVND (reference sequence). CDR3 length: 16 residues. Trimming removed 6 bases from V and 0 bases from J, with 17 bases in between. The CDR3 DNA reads TGTGCCAGTAGGATACAGTCCTTTAACATGAACACTGAAGCTTTCTTT. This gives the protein CASRIQSFNMNTEAFF. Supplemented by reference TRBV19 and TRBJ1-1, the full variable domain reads DGGITQSPKYLFRKEGQNVTLSCEQNLNHDAMYWYRQDPGQGLRLIYYSQIVNDFQKGDIAEGYSVSREKKESFPLTVTSAQKNPTAFYLCASRIQSFNMNTEAFFGQGTRLTVV.

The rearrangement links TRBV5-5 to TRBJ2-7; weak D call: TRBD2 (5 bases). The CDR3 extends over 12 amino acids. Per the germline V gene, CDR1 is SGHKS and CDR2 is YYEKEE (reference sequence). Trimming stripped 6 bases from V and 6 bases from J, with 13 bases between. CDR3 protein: CASTRGESEQYF. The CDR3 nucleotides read TGTGCCAGCACACGGGGAGAGAGCGAGCAGTACTTC.

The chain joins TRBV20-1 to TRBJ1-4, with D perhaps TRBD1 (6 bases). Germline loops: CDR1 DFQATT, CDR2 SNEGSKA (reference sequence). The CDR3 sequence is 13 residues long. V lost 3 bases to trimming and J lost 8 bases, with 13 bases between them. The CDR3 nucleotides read TGCAGTGCTAGTGGGCAGGGGCGGGAAAAACTGTTTTTT. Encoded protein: CSASGQGREKLFF.

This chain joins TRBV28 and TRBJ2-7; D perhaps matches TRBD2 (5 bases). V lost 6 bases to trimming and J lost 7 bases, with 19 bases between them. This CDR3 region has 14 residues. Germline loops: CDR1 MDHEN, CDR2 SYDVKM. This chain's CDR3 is CASRRVAGSGEQYF. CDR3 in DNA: TGTGCCAGCAGGAGGGTGGCCGGGTCCGGAGAGCAGTACTTC.

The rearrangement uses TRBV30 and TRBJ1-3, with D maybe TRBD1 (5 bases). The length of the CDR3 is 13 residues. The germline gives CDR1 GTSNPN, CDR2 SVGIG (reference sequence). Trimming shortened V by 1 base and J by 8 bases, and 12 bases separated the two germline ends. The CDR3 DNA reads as TGTGCCTGGAGTGGGGACCGGGGGTACACCATATATTTT. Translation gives CAWSGDRGYTIYF.

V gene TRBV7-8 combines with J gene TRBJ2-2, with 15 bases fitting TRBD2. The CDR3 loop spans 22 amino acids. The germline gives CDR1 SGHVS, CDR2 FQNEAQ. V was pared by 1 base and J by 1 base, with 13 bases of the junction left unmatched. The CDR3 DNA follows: TGTGCCAGCAGCTTAGGGGGACTAGCGGGAGGTAGGGGAGATTGGAACACCGGGGAGCTGTTTTTT. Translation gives CASSLGGLAGGRGDWNTGELFF.

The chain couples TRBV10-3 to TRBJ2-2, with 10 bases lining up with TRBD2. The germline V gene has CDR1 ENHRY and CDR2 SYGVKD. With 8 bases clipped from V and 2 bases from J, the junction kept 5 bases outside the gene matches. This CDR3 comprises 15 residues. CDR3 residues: CAIASGGLNTGELFF. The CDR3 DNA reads TGTGCCATCGCTAGCGGGGGCCTAAACACCGGGGAGCTGTTTTTT.

The CDR3 nucleotides are TGTGCCAGCAGGCAAACAGTGAACACTGAAGCTTTCTTT. The encoded protein is CASRQTVNTEAFF. The chain uses TRBV7-2 and TRBJ1-1; no firm D call. CDR1 is SGHTA and CDR2 is FQGNSA in the germline V gene. This CDR3 has 13 amino acids. Trimming pared 6 bases from V and 0 bases from J, leaving 8 bases between.

The CDR3 nucleotides are TGTGCCAGCAGCTTAGCGGTCAGTAACTACGAGCAGTACTTC. Amino acid sequence: CASSLAVSNYEQYF. This chain connects TRBV7-2 to TRBJ2-7; no clear D gene. The CDR3 runs to 14 residues. Trimming took 0 bases from V and 3 from J, leaving 9 bases between them. Per germline, CDR1 SGHTA and CDR2 FQGNSA.

CDR3 in amino acids: CASSGTGTRTQYF. The DNA for the CDR3 is TGTGCCAGCAGCGGTACAGGGACCCGGACCCAGTACTTC. The chain links TRBV7-2 to TRBJ2-5; TRBD1 is a possible D gene (6 bases). This CDR3 has 13 amino acids. V lost 5 bases and J lost 7, with 14 bases in between. Germline V gives CDR1 SGHTA, CDR2 FQGNSA.

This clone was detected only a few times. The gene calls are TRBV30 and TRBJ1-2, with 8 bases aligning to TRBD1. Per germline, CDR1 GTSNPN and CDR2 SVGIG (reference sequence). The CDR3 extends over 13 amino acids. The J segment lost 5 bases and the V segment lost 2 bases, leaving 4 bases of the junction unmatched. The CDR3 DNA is TGTGCCTGGAGTCCGGACAGGGCTTATGGCTACACCTTC. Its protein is CAWSPDRAYGYTF.

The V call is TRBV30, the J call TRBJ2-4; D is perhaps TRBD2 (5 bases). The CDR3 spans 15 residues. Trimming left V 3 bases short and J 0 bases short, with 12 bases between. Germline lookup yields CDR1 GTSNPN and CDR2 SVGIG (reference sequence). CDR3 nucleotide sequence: TGTGCCTGGAGCCCCGGACTCCCAGCCAAAAACATTCAGTACTTC. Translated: CAWSPGLPAKNIQYF.

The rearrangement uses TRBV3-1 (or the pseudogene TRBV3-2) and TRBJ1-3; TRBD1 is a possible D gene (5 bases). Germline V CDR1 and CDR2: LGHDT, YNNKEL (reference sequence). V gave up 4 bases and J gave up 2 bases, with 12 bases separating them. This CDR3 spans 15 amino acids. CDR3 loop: CASSRARGAGNTIYF. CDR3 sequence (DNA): TGTGCCAGCAGCCGTGCCCGGGGGGCTGGAAACACCATATATTTT.

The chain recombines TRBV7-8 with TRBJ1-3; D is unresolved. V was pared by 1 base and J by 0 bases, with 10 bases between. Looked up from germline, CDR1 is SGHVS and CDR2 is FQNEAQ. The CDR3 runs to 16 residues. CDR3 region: CASSLGFGVSGNTIYF. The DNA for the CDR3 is TGTGCCAGCAGCTTAGGTTTCGGGGTCTCTGGAAACACCATATATTTT.

CDR3 nucleotides: TGTGCCAGTAGCGGGCCGACAGCTGCTGATTCACCCCTCCACTTT. Protein sequence: CASSGPTAADSPLHF. The chain carries TRBV19 and TRBJ1-6, with TRBD1 as a possible D gene (5 bases). The CDR3 extends over 15 amino acids. Trimming removed 6 bases from V and 8 bases from J, with 17 bases in between. From germline, CDR1 is LNHDA and CDR2 SQIVND (reference sequence).

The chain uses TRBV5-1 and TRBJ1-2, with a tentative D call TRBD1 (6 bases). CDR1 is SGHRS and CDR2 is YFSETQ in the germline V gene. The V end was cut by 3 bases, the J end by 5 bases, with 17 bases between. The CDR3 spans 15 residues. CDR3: CASSWGKGGDYGYTF. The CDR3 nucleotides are TGCGCCAGCAGCTGGGGAAAAGGGGGAGATTATGGCTACACCTTC.

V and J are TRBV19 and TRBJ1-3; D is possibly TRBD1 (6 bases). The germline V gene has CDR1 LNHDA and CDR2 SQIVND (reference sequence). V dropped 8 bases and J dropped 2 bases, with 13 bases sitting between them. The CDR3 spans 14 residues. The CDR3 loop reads CASSTGIPGNTIYF. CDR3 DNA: TGTGCCAGTTCCACAGGGATCCCTGGAAACACCATATATTTT.

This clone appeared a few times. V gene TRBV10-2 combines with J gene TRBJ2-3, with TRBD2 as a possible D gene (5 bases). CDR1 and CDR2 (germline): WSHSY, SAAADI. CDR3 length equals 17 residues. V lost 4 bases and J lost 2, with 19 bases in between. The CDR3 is CASSVPTRSGFTDTQYF. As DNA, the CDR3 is TGCGCCAGCAGTGTTCCAACTAGATCGGGCTTCACAGATACGCAGTATTTT.

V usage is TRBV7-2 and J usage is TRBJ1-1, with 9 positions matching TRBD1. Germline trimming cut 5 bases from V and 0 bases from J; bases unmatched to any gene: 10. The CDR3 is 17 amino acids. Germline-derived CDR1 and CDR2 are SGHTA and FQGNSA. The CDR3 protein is CASSKRGTGLMNTEAFF. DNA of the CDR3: TGTGCCAGCAGCAAAAGGGGGACAGGGCTCATGAACACTGAAGCTTTCTTT.

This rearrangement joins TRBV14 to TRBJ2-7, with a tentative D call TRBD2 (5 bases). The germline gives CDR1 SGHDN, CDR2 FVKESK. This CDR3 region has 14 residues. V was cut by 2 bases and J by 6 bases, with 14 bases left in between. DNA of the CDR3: TGTGCCAGCAGCCAATGGCGGACTCTGGGCGAGCAGTACTTC. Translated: CASSQWRTLGEQYF.